The rows below give T cell receptor beta chains drawn from one sample of a study of T cell responses to AZD1222 COVID-19 vaccine. Profiled with immunoSEQ multiplex PCR; TCRdb holds only in-frame clones, not every one. The sample records about 200,000 clones, approximately 89% being singletons. The sample here was peripheral blood, taken 28 days after the second AZD1222 dose. The source is an adult who received the AZD1222 COVID-19 vaccine. The CDR3 runs from the conserved cysteine through the conserved F or W. The D gene is left open where the match is weak. Rows give clone size only sometimes, using once, few, many, or a class for an expanded clone.

>.|TRBJ2-1|.|17|TRBV6-2/TRBV6-3
CASSPPTWQGSRNEQFF
TGTGCCAGCAGCCCTCCCACGTGGCAGGGGAGCCGCAATGAGCAGTTCTTC
>once|TRBJ2-3|TRBD2|16|TRBV4-3
CASSQDLLAGGGTQYF
TGCGCCAGCAGCCAAGATTTACTAGCGGGAGGAGGTACGCAGTATTTT
>.|TRBJ1-2|TRBD1|18|TRBV9
CASSVDPPGTGHIYGYTF
TGTGCCAGCAGCGTAGACCCCCCCGGGACAGGGCACATCTATGGCTACACCTTC
>.|TRBJ1-1|.|14|TRBV27
CASSSTGPNTEAFF
TGTGCCAGCAGTTCGACAGGACCGAACACTGAAGCTTTCTTT
>once|TRBJ2-7|TRBD2|15|TRBV5-4
CASSAKEAGGYEQYF
TGTGCCAGCAGCGCCAAGGAAGCGGGGGGATACGAGCAGTACTTC
>.|TRBJ2-1|.|15|TRBV7-3
CASSLNPQLGNEQFF
TGTGCCAGCAGCCTAAACCCTCAATTAGGGAATGAGCAGTTCTTC
>once|TRBJ2-5|.|14|TRBV11-1
CASSLDSIEGTQYF
TGTGCCAGCAGCCTAGACTCGATTGAGGGGACCCAGTACTTC
>.|TRBJ2-1|TRBD2|16|TRBV12-5
CASGLVREAFYNEQFF
TGTGCTAGTGGTTTGGTGCGGGAGGCCTTTTACAATGAGCAGTTCTTC
>.|TRBJ2-5|TRBD2|19|TRBV5-6
CASSAFTSGGLPTQETQYF
TGTGCCAGCAGCGCATTTACTAGCGGGGGCTTACCCACACAAGAGACCCAGTACTTC
>.|TRBJ2-7|.|13|TRBV19
CASSIGQSYEQYF
TGTGCCAGTAGTATTGGACAGTCCTACGAGCAGTACTTC
>.|TRBJ1-1|TRBD1|14|TRBV6-2/TRBV6-3
CASSYSTGDTEAFF
TGTGCCAGCAGTTATAGTACAGGGGACACTGAAGCTTTCTTT
>.|TRBJ1-4|TRBD1|14|TRBV29-1
CSVEGTGDNEKLFF
TGCAGCGTTGAGGGGACAGGAGATAATGAAAAACTGTTTTTT
>.|TRBJ2-7|TRBD2|15|TRBV5-4
CASSSGLAGGNEQYF
TGTGCCAGCAGCTCGGGACTAGCGGGAGGAAACGAGCAGTACTTC
>.|TRBJ2-2|TRBD2|16|TRBV3-1/TRBV3-2
CASSPRSSGNTGELFF
TGTGCCAGCAGCCCCCGGTCTAGCGGGAACACCGGGGAGCTGTTTTTT
>.|TRBJ1-5|.|15|TRBV2
CASREGVDSNQPQHF
TGTGCCAGCAGGGAAGGGGTTGATAGCAATCAGCCCCAGCATTTT
>.|TRBJ2-7|.|15|TRBV27
CASSFGSGLAHEQYF
TGTGCCAGCAGTTTTGGGTCTGGTCTGGCGCACGAGCAGTACTTC
>.|TRBJ2-2|.|14|TRBV29-1
CSVQTRGNTGELFF
TGCAGCGTCCAAACCCGGGGGAACACCGGGGAGCTGTTTTTT
>.|TRBJ1-1|.|13|TRBV12-3/TRBV12-4
CASSRTLGTEAFF
TGTGCCAGCAGTCGGACCCTAGGGACTGAAGCTTTCTTT
>.|TRBJ1-1|.|12|TRBV14
CASSHMNTEAFF
TGTGCCAGCAGTCATATGAACACTGAAGCTTTCTTT
>.|TRBJ1-2|.|14|TRBV19
CASRERGLGYGYTF
TGTGCCAGTAGGGAGCGGGGGCTCGGCTATGGCTACACCTTC
>.|TRBJ1-5|.|14|TRBV28
CASSLSRVNQPQHF
TGTGCCAGCAGTTTATCCAGGGTCAATCAGCCCCAGCATTTT
>few|TRBJ2-7|.|16|TRBV6-4
CASSDPRRARGYEQYF
TGTGCCAGCAGTGACCCTCGGCGGGCAAGAGGCTACGAGCAGTACTTC
>.|TRBJ2-3|TRBD2|17|TRBV2
CASSEPASGHSTDTQYF
TGTGCCAGCAGTGAACCGGCTAGCGGCCACAGCACAGATACGCAGTATTTT
>.|TRBJ1-4|.|11|TRBV11-3
CASSSEEKLFF
TGTGCCAGCAGCTCGGAGGAAAAACTGTTTTTT
>.|TRBJ2-1|.|14|TRBV27
CASSPRRRDNEQFF
TGTGCCAGCAGTCCCCGTCGCCGGGACAATGAGCAGTTCTTC
>once|TRBJ2-1|TRBD2|15|TRBV29-1
CSVPKSGRGYNEQFF
TGCAGCGTTCCAAAGAGCGGGAGGGGCTACAATGAGCAGTTCTTC
>.|TRBJ1-1|TRBD1|15|TRBV6-2/TRBV6-3
CASSYSRTGNTEAFF
TGTGCCAGCAGTTACTCTCGGACAGGGAACACTGAAGCTTTCTTT
>.|TRBJ2-7|TRBD1|14|TRBV3-1/TRBV3-2
CASSQAGGTYEQYF
TGTGCCAGCAGCCAAGCAGGGGGAACCTACGAGCAGTACTTC
>.|TRBJ2-3|.|17|TRBV5-5
CASSHEGFRASTDTQYF
TGTGCCAGCAGCCATGAGGGTTTTAGGGCTAGCACAGATACGCAGTATTTT
>.|TRBJ2-1|.|16|TRBV11-2
CASSPRGVGDYNEQFF
TGTGCCAGCAGCCCTAGAGGGGTGGGAGATTACAATGAGCAGTTCTTC
>.|TRBJ2-5|TRBD1|15|TRBV4-3
CASSQEGQYGETQYF
TGCGCCAGCAGCCAAGAGGGACAGTATGGAGAGACCCAGTACTTC
>.|TRBJ1-1|.|12|TRBV9
CASSPQGLEAFF
TGTGCCAGCAGCCCCCAAGGACTTGAAGCTTTCTTT
>.|TRBJ2-1|.|11|TRBV6-2/TRBV6-3
CASSLLNEQFF
TGTGCCAGCAGTTTGTTGAATGAGCAGTTCTTC
>.|TRBJ2-3|TRBD1|14|TRBV11-3
CASSLRTGADTQYF
TGTGCCAGCAGCTTACGGACAGGGGCAGATACGCAGTATTTT
>.|TRBJ1-1|.|14|TRBV4-2
CASSQVGGSTEAFF
TGTGCCAGCAGCCAAGTGGGAGGGTCCACTGAAGCTTTCTTT
>.|TRBJ2-1|TRBD2|12|TRBV11-3
CASSSWTSSLIF
TGTGCCAGCAGCTCGTGGACTAGCTCACTGATCTTC
>.|TRBJ1-1|TRBD1|14|TRBV6-5
CASIHRGLNTEAFF
TGTGCCAGCATTCACAGGGGGCTTAACACTGAAGCTTTCTTT
>.|TRBJ1-5|.|15|TRBV28
CASSGWRGDRQPQHF
TGTGCCAGCAGTGGCTGGCGTGGGGACCGGCAGCCCCAGCATTTT
>.|TRBJ1-5|.|12|TRBV28
CASRTSNQPQHF
TGTGCCAGCAGAACTAGCAATCAGCCCCAGCATTTT
>.|TRBJ2-7|.|12|TRBV11-3
CASSFHQFEQYF
TGTGCCAGCAGCTTTCACCAGTTCGAGCAGTACTTC
>few|TRBJ2-7|.|13|TRBV27
CASSQGGSYEQYF
TGTGCCAGCTCCCAAGGTGGGTCCTACGAGCAGTACTTC
>.|TRBJ1-1|.|11|TRBV13
CASSIPTEAFF
TGTGCCAGCAGCATTCCCACTGAAGCTTTCTTT
>.|TRBJ1-5|TRBD1|16|TRBV19
CASIPGGLTDGQPQHF
TGTGCCAGTATTCCAGGGGGCCTTACGGATGGGCAGCCCCAGCATTTT
>.|TRBJ1-3|.|14|TRBV5-6
CASSFGGSGNTIYF
TGTGCCAGCAGCTTTGGGGGCTCTGGAAACACCATATATTTT
>few|TRBJ1-4|.|14|TRBV30
CAWSVTGGDGKLFF
TGTGCCTGGAGTGTTACCGGGGGCGACGGAAAACTGTTTTTT
>once|TRBJ2-1|TRBD2|16|TRBV25-1
CASSESGRQRDNEQFF
TGTGCCAGCAGTGAATCCGGGAGGCAGCGTGACAATGAGCAGTTCTTC